This T cell receptor beta chain was sequenced for a study of regulatory T cells in long-lasting Graves disease (dated by TCRdb to 2020 to 2023). Regarding the study in general: Persistent Graves' disease meant more than 5 years of antithyroid drug treatment with TSH receptor autoantibodies that stayed positive. The study took place in China and was registered as a clinical trial. In the clinical cohort, patients with persistent Graves' disease had used antithyroid drugs for an average of about 10 years. Persistent Graves' disease patients were compared with newly diagnosed Graves' disease patients by peripheral blood TCR sequencing and RNA sequencing. A total of about 35 samples underwent TCR sequencing: approximately 13 from persistent and about 20 from newly diagnosed Graves' disease patients. General findings and caveats noted by the study authors: The study examined only peripheral blood because the primary lesion, thyroid tissue, could not be accessed. Sequencing and analysis were limited to the TCR beta chain. As a limitation, the authors acknowledged that the small sample size may reduce accuracy. Patients with persistent disease shared more public clonotypes (around 3,000) than newly diagnosed patients did (around 1,000). Lower TCR Shannon entropy and fewer highly expanded clones were observed in persistent Graves' disease patients than in newly diagnosed patients, which suggested clonal expansion. Persistent disease showed preferential use of TRBV28, TRBJ1-2 and TRBJ2-5, whereas newly diagnosed disease favored TRBV20-1 and TRBJ2-1.

The germline V gene supplies CDR1 MNHNS and CDR2 SASEGT. Trimming removed 8 bases from V and 7 bases from J, leaving 21 bases between the germline ends. The CDR3 holds 14 amino acids from the cysteine to the phenylalanine. Only the CDR3 part of the read is kept: 42 bases, read in frame from the first base. This clonotype appeared a few times. Its antigen has not been determined. Base qualities are not recorded, but no much larger clone differs from it by a single base. Library construction relied on multiplex PCR. Sequenced on an Illumina HiSeq 4000. To build TCR beta libraries, CDR3 regions were amplified by Arm-PCR using iRepertoire HTBI primers. Gel purification was performed on PCR products prior to sequencing. The original methods were these. A total of 62 TRBV and some 15 TRBJ segments were identified across samples and were used for gene usage analysis of CDR3 amino acid clonotypes. COPE and FqMerger were used to merge filtered high-quality paired reads into contigs. BLAST was used to align contigs to the IMGT TRBV, TRBD and TRBJ reference genes, and CDR3 was defined following IMGT. Any clonotype with a frequency above 0.1% was classified as a highly expanded clone. Repertoire diversity was measured by Shannon entropy, and V-J evenness by the Gini coefficient. A clonotype was considered public if more than one individual shared it. TCRdb took the public reads, trimmed them with fastp at Q25, ran MiXCR for clone calling and kept in-frame beta chains. Rows with a matching CDR3 protein are joined into one entry that keeps the most common DNA and genes. In this record, the V and J calls reflect TCRdb's handling and not the investigators' own analysis. The sample contains under 500,000 distinct CDR3 sequences, roughly 20% of them found a single time. Over 7.5% of the sample comes from the top ten.

Reading the label with the study, this specimen's time point is: persistent/refractory GD, antithyroid drugs over 5 years with positive TRAb. For both TCR sequencing and RNA sequencing, RNA was extracted from PBMCs in TRIzol. Graves' disease was diagnosed according to American Thyroid Association guidelines. Recruitment of patients was carried out at an endocrinology department in Xi'an, China. From each patient, 7.5 to 10 milliliters of peripheral blood was collected into an EDTA anticoagulant tube. Ficoll Paque Plus density gradient separation was used to isolate PBMCs, and no further T cell sorting was done. An Agilent 2100 Bioanalyzer and agarose gel were used to check RNA quality, while a NanoDrop 2000 measured RNA concentration.

The sequence joins TRBV6-1 to TRBJ2-7, with no confident D gene call. The TCR originated in a female donor with Graves disease. The material was peripheral blood mononuclear cells (PBMCs), obtained when the disease was refractory, from a patient treated with antithyroid drugs. The nucleotide sequence reads as follows: TGTGCCAGCTCTGGCCTAGACCTCCCTGGGGAGCAGTACTTC. Translated, this is CASSGLDLPGEQYF.